This entry features one T cell receptor beta chain sequence. Given a much more abundant clone one base away, this may be a read error. The data originate from a study of shared clonotypes between healthy human individuals. V was pared by 5 bases and J by 3 bases, with 3 bases of the junction left unmatched. Germline loops: CDR1 MNHNS, CDR2 SASEGT. This CDR3 has 14 residues. TCRdb keeps only in-frame clones here, not all; method: immunoSEQ multiplex PCR. The sample records 85,000 to 100,000 clones, 60% to 70% being singletons. The receptor was derived from a man aged 25-45 years in good health. Sequences were obtained from memory CD8+ T cells sorted from blood. The subset here: CD45RO+ cells pooled with CCR7-negative TemRA cells. The V call is TRBV6-1, the J call TRBJ2-7, with 11 bases matching TRBD1. CDR3 DNA: TGTGCCAGCAGTTTCGGGACAGGGGGCTACGAGCAGTACTTC. The encoded protein is CASSFGTGGYEQYF.